These T cell receptor beta chains were read from a single sample in a study of vaccination and CD4 T cells after COVID-19. From the PCR reads, TCRdb called clonotypes with MiXCR, one entry per CDR3 protein. The data show some 3,900 distinct CDR3 sequences, with roughly two thirds seen just once and less than 40% held by the top ten. These TCRs are of unknown antigen specificity. The sample consisted of CD4+ T cells from blood, cultured in vitro. These receptors originate from a human donor in good health. Each CDR3 is given with its conserved first and last residue. Each record gives: CDR3 DNA, CDR3 protein, J gene, V gene, clone size, D gene. D genes are given only for firm matches. Clone size is shown for a subset of rows, as once, few, many or a class of expanded clone.

cdr3_nt: TGTGCCAGTAGTTCCCCAGGGACAGAGACCCAGTACTTC
cdr3_aa: CASSSPGTETQYF
j_call: TRBJ2-5
v_call: TRBV19
clone_size: -
d_call: -

cdr3_nt: TGTGCCAGCAGGCGTCGCCCTGGGGCAAAGACTGAAGCTTTCTTT
cdr3_aa: CASRRRPGAKTEAFF
j_call: TRBJ1-1
v_call: TRBV7-2
clone_size: -
d_call: -

cdr3_nt: TGTGCCAGTAGTAGAGTGAGGACAGGCGGAGGCTATGGCTACACCTTC
cdr3_aa: CASSRVRTGGGYGYTF
j_call: TRBJ1-2
v_call: TRBV19
clone_size: few
d_call: TRBD1

cdr3_nt: TGTGCCAGCAGTTTATCCCGAGGGCACCCAAATCGGTACAATCAGCCCCAGCATTTT
cdr3_aa: CASSLSRGHPNRYNQPQHF
j_call: TRBJ1-5
v_call: TRBV28
clone_size: -
d_call: -

cdr3_nt: TGTGCCAGCAGGAGTCAGGGGGGGCAGAGCACAGATACGCAGTATTTT
cdr3_aa: CASRSQGGQSTDTQYF
j_call: TRBJ2-3
v_call: TRBV12-3/TRBV12-4
clone_size: -
d_call: -

cdr3_nt: TGTGCCAGTAGTCCCGGGACAGGGGGTCATTCACCCCTCCACTTT
cdr3_aa: CASSPGTGGHSPLHF
j_call: TRBJ1-6
v_call: TRBV19
clone_size: -
d_call: TRBD1

cdr3_nt: TGTGCCAGCAGCGAAGGGTGGGTCAATCAGCCCCAGCATTTT
cdr3_aa: CASSEGWVNQPQHF
j_call: TRBJ1-5
v_call: TRBV7-9
clone_size: -
d_call: -

cdr3_nt: TGCAGTGCACCGTCCGAGACAGGGCAAGGCTACACCTTC
cdr3_aa: CSAPSETGQGYTF
j_call: TRBJ1-2
v_call: TRBV20-1
clone_size: -
d_call: TRBD1

cdr3_nt: TGTGCCAGCAGCCCCGGACAGAGACAAGAGACCCAGTACTTC
cdr3_aa: CASSPGQRQETQYF
j_call: TRBJ2-5
v_call: TRBV7-2
clone_size: -
d_call: -

cdr3_nt: TGTGCCAGCACCCTATCATCGCGGGAGGGCTATGGCTACACCTTC
cdr3_aa: CASTLSSREGYGYTF
j_call: TRBJ1-2
v_call: TRBV12-3/TRBV12-4
clone_size: -
d_call: -

cdr3_nt: TGTGCCAGCAGTGCGCGACACTTGCGGGACACTGAAGCTTTCTTT
cdr3_aa: CASSARHLRDTEAFF
j_call: TRBJ1-1
v_call: TRBV6-1
clone_size: -
d_call: -

cdr3_nt: TGTGCCGTAACAGGGCCCACCTTTGGGCAGCCCCAGCATTTT
cdr3_aa: CAVTGPTFGQPQHF
j_call: TRBJ1-5
v_call: TRBV19
clone_size: large
d_call: -

cdr3_nt: TGTGCCACCAGCAGATCGGGGGGGACTATCGGTTCACCCCTCCACTTT
cdr3_aa: CATSRSGGTIGSPLHF
j_call: TRBJ1-6
v_call: TRBV15
clone_size: -
d_call: -

cdr3_nt: TGTGCCAGCAGCAGGGTTAGCGGGACAGGGGGAAATTCACCCCTCCACTTT
cdr3_aa: CASSRVSGTGGNSPLHF
j_call: TRBJ1-6
v_call: TRBV7-2
clone_size: -
d_call: TRBD1